The 20 T cell receptor beta chains in this list originate from one sample, sequenced in a study of spatial heterogeneity in lung cancer. Notes on the study in general: Higher tumor mutation counts went along with higher counts of expanded intratumoral alpha and beta TCRs.

Their cognate antigens are unknown. As for time point: sample taken at primary tumor resection. One entry per CDR3 protein results from TCRdb running MiXCR on the 5' RACE reads. The repertoire has over 15,000 distinct CDR3 sequences, approximately 6.2% of them found once; the top ten carry about 19%. This sample comprised lung tumor tissue, obtained at surgery. The receptors originated from a female donor with early-stage non-small cell lung cancer.

V usage is TRBV7-3 and J usage is TRBJ2-7, with D perhaps matching TRBD2 (5 bases). Germline assignment: CDR1 SGHTA and CDR2 FQGTGA. V was trimmed by 5 bases and J by 0 bases, leaving 11 bases between them. The CDR3 is 14 amino acids. The CDR3 loop reads CASSPGSSSYEQYF. CDR3 in DNA: TGTGCCAGCAGCCCGGGATCGAGCTCCTACGAGCAGTACTTC.

This clonotype showed up just a few times. This chain links TRBV5-1 with TRBJ2-2, with 8 bases matching TRBD2. J gave up 6 bases and V 4 bases, and 5 bases lay outside the gene matches. The CDR3 runs to 14 residues. Germline CDR1 SGHRS, CDR2 YFSETQ. This chain's CDR3 is CASSPGGASGELFF. The CDR3 DNA is TGCGCCAGCAGCCCCGGGGGGGCCTCCGGGGAGCTGTTTTTT.

This clonotype was detected ten times or more. The rearrangement joins TRBV7-9 to TRBJ2-3; TRBD1 matches at 7 bases. Germline CDR1 and CDR2: SEHNR and FQNEAQ (reference sequence). Trimming took 1 base from V and 2 from J; bases not matched to a gene: 3. The CDR3 totals 15 residues. CDR3 coding DNA: TGTGCCAGCAGCTTAGGGGACAGTCCCACAGATACGCAGTATTTT. Encoded protein: CASSLGDSPTDTQYF.

Written as DNA, the CDR3 is TGTGCCAGCAGTGAAAGGCTATACCGCACAGATACGCAGTATTTT. Amino acids: CASSERLYRTDTQYF. The V gene is TRBV6-1, the J gene TRBJ2-3, with D unclear. The V gene's germline CDR1 is MNHNS and CDR2 SASEGT. V lost 2 bases and J lost 1, with 10 bases in between. This CDR3 has 15 residues.

The chain uses TRBV14 and TRBJ1-6; 8 nucleotides match TRBD1. The CDR3 has 15 amino acids. Germline lookup yields CDR1 SGHDN and CDR2 FVKESK. V lost 3 bases, J lost 9 bases, and 7 bases stayed unmatched. CDR3 nucleotides: TGTGCCAGCAGCCAGACCGGGACAGGAGGTTCACCCCTCCACTTT. The encoded protein is CASSQTGTGGSPLHF.

A note on this clonotype: This sequence may be a read error, since a much larger clone differs from it by one base. The CDR3 ends on some other residue instead of the conserved phenylalanine or tryptophan, so this is likely a read error. The chain combines TRBV3-1 with TRBJ1-2; 12 bases line up with TRBD1. After removal of 3 bases from V and 3 bases from J, the junction contained 2 bases not matched to a gene. Germline V gene data show CDR1 as LGHDT and CDR2 as YNNKEL (reference sequence). This CDR3 contains 15 residues. The CDR3 sequence is CASSQGTGGDYGYTL. CDR3 nucleotides: TGTGCCAGCAGCCAGGGGACAGGGGGCGACTATGGCTACACCTTA.

This clonotype was seen repeatedly, ten times or more. This rearrangement joins TRBV27 to TRBJ1-5; the D is unclear. The V gene's germline CDR1 is MNHEY and CDR2 SMNVEV (reference sequence). The CDR3 is 13 residues long. Trimming cost V 6 bases and J 2 bases, with 8 bases left between them. CDR3: CASSPGGNQPQHF. The CDR3 region has the DNA TGTGCCAGCAGCCCGGGTGGCAATCAGCCCCAGCATTTT.

This clonotype was seen many times. CDR3 in DNA: TGCGCCAGCAGCCAGAGACAGGGAACGGGCGAGCAGTACTTC. Its translation: CASSQRQGTGEQYF. The chain recombines TRBV5-1 with TRBJ2-7, with 7 positions matching TRBD1. This CDR3 is built from 14 residues. Trimming removed 4 bases from V and 6 bases from J; junction bases left unmatched: 10. Germline CDR1 is SGHRS and CDR2 is YFSETQ. Complete variable domain (other parts from reference TRBV5-1 and TRBJ2-7): KAGVTQTPRYLIKTRGQQVTLSCSPISGHRSVSWYQQTPGQGLQFLFEYFSETQRNKGNFPGRFSGRQFSNSRSEMNVSTLELGDSALYLCASSQRQGTGEQYFGPGTRLTVT.

The chain recombines TRBV30 with TRBJ2-5; D perhaps matches TRBD1 (5 bases). V was pared by 1 base and J by 5 bases, with 14 bases between. The CDR3 extends over 14 amino acids. From germline, CDR1 is GTSNPN and CDR2 SVGIG (reference sequence). The CDR3 DNA is TGTGCCTGGAGTGGCGGCAGGGCTGTGGAGACCCAGTACTTC. Its protein is CAWSGGRAVETQYF. Full variable domain (rest looked up from reference TRBV30 and TRBJ2-5): SQTIHQWPATLVQPVGSPLSLECTVEGTSNPNLYWYRQAAGRGLQLLFYSVGIGQISSEVPQNLSASRPQDRQFILSSKKLLLSDSGFYLCAWSGGRAVETQYFGPGTRLLVL.

The sample holds many counts of this clonotype. V is TRBV4-1 and J is TRBJ2-5; the D gene could be TRBD1 or TRBD2 (5 bases each). The CDR3 is 15 residues long. The V gene lost 0 bases and the J gene lost 5 bases, with 13 bases spanning the gap. The V gene's germline CDR1 is MGHRA and CDR2 YSYEKL. The CDR3 loop reads CASSQDGTARETQYF. The CDR3 DNA reads as TGCGCCAGCAGCCAAGACGGGACGGCCCGGGAGACCCAGTACTTC.

In its sample, this clonotype was seen many times. The J gene is TRBJ2-3, the V gene TRBV3-1; 12 bases line up with TRBD2. V trimming: 4 bases; J trimming: 0 bases; junction bases outside the gene matches: 8. Per the germline V gene, CDR1 is LGHDT and CDR2 is YNNKEL (reference sequence). This CDR3 contains 18 residues. The CDR3 nucleotides read TGTGCCAGCAGCCCCGGACTAGCGGGGCGAACTAGCACAGATACGCAGTATTTT. Its protein is CASSPGLAGRTSTDTQYF.

This clonotype was observed many times. The J gene is TRBJ2-2, the V gene TRBV5-1; a weak D match, TRBD2 (6 bases). V shed 1 base and J shed 5 bases, with 21 bases lying between them. From germline, CDR1 is SGHRS and CDR2 YFSETQ. The CDR3 loop spans 18 amino acids. The CDR3 region has the DNA TGCGCCAGCAGCTTGCCCACTAGTAGCGGAGGGAGGACCGGGGAGCTGTTTTTT. Translated: CASSLPTSSGGRTGELFF.

This clonotype was observed a handful of times. The gene calls are TRBV7-2 and TRBJ2-1; 8 nucleotides align to TRBD2. CDR1 SGHTA and CDR2 FQGNSA come from the germline V gene. CDR3 length: 16 amino acids. J lost 8 bases, V lost 2 bases, and 11 bases had no gene match. The CDR3 DNA reads as TGTGCCAGCAGCTTAAACCGGGGGGGCCGAGGGGATGAGCAGTTCTTC. Protein sequence: CASSLNRGGRGDEQFF.

The chain uses TRBV20-1 and TRBJ1-4; TRBD1 might be the D (5 bases). Trimming took 6 bases from V and 0 from J, leaving 14 bases between them. Germline V gene data show CDR1 as DFQATT and CDR2 as SNEGSKA (reference sequence). The length of the CDR3 is 15 residues. CDR3 DNA sequence: TGCAGTGCCCAAAAAGACAGTGCAACTAATGAAAAACTGTTTTTT. Its protein is CSAQKDSATNEKLFF.

This clonotype came up many times. The chain recombines TRBV5-1 with TRBJ2-7; TRBD2 aligns across 8 bases. The germline V gene has CDR1 SGHRS and CDR2 YFSETQ. The CDR3 contains 14 residues. J lost 2 bases, V lost 8 bases, and 9 bases had no gene match. CDR3 DNA: TGCGCCAGTGGAAGCGGGGGCCCCACCTACGAGCAGTACTTC. This codes for CASGSGGPTYEQYF.

By share, this clonotype ranks as medium-sized. The J gene is TRBJ2-5, the V gene TRBV18; a possible D gene is TRBD2 (5 bases). Germline CDR1 and CDR2: KGHSH and LQKENI. The V end was cut by 6 bases, the J end by 4 bases, with 15 bases between. The CDR3 has 14 amino acids. CDR3 DNA: TGTGCCAGCTCCACCGGTACTAGGCGAGAGACCCAGTACTTC. Protein product: CASSTGTRRETQYF.

This clonotype appeared many times. This chain joins TRBV7-3 and TRBJ2-7; 7 bases align to TRBD1. Trimming took 3 bases from V and 3 from J; bases not matched to a gene: 8. Germline V gene lookup returns CDR1 SGHTA and CDR2 FQGTGA. This CDR3 is built from 15 residues. The CDR3 DNA follows: TGTGCCAGCAGCTTGCGCCCGGGACAGCTCTACGAGCAGTACTTC. Translation: CASSLRPGQLYEQYF. The full variable domain, in which reference TRBV7-3 and TRBJ2-7 provide the parts outside the CDR3, is GAGVSQTPSNKVTEKGKYVELRCDPISGHTALYWYRQSLGQGPEFLIYFQGTGAADDSGLPNDRFFAVRPEGSVSTLKIQRTERGDSAVYLCASSLRPGQLYEQYFGPGTRLTVT.

This clonotype was detected ten times or more. CDR3 DNA sequence: TGTGCCAGCAGCTCCTATCCCGGCGGGGAGCTGTTTTTT. Translated: CASSSYPGGELFF. The chain carries TRBV11-3 and TRBJ2-2; the D is unclear. Germline V lookup: CDR1 SGHNT, CDR2 YENEEA. V lost 4 bases to trimming and J lost 7 bases, with 10 bases between them. This CDR3 has 13 amino acids.

This clonotype was counted many times. The chain carries TRBV20-1 and TRBJ2-3; 14 nucleotides align to TRBD2. The CDR3 loop spans 14 amino acids. CDR1 DFQATT and CDR2 SNEGSKA come from the germline V gene (reference sequence). V shed 5 bases and J 6 bases; nucleotides not matched to a gene: 4. CDR3 nucleotide sequence: TGCAGTGCTGCCAGACTAGCGGGGGGGGATACGCAGTATTTT. This encodes CSAARLAGGDTQYF.

Ten or more counts support this clonotype. The chain couples TRBV14 to TRBJ2-3, with D hard to call. The CDR3 covers 14 residues. V dropped 4 bases and J dropped 5 bases, with 13 bases sitting between them. CDR1 is SGHDN, CDR2 FVKESK, per germline. CDR3 in amino acids: CASSLPSVGDTQYF. The CDR3 DNA sequence: TGTGCCAGCAGCCTCCCCTCCGTCGGAGATACGCAGTATTTT.